Listed below are T cell receptor beta chains from one sample, sequenced in a study of CD8 T cells in ankylosing spondylitis. Using its own MiXCR run on the 5' RACE reads, TCRdb lists one record per CDR3 protein. The sample lists under 200,000 distinct CDR3 sequences, about an eighth occurring once. Material for sequencing was blood, either unsorted or a sorted T cell fraction (not recorded which). Every receptor here comes from a female donor with ankylosing spondylitis or in good health (not recorded which). Both conserved end residues are part of each CDR3. D genes are given only for firm matches. The size entry is marked missing in some rows and otherwise reads once, few, many or a size class.

many	TRBD1	TRBV25-1	TRBJ1-2	TGTGCCAGCAGTGATACTAACAGGGGGTTTTGGCGCTACACCTTC	CASSDTNRGFWRYTF
many	TRBD2	TRBV12-3/TRBV12-4	TRBJ2-1	TGTGCCAGCAGCCCGACTAGCGGTTCAAATGAGCAGTTCTTC	CASSPTSGSNEQFF
many	-	TRBV27	TRBJ2-3	TGTGCCAGCAGTTCTCAATGGACAGCTAGCACAGATACGCAGTATTTT	CASSSQWTASTDTQYF
few	-	TRBV5-6	TRBJ2-3	TGTGCCAGCAGCCTACAGGGTCCCCAAGATACGCAGTATTTT	CASSLQGPQDTQYF
many	-	TRBV29-1	TRBJ1-4	TGCAGCGTTGTGAGAAATGAAAAACTGTTTTTT	CSVVRNEKLFF
many	-	TRBV29-1	TRBJ2-5	TGCAGCGGGGGGACAAACCAAGAGACCCAGTACTTC	CSGGTNQETQYF
many	-	TRBV6-2/TRBV6-3	TRBJ2-2	TGTGCCAGCAGAGAACGGGAGATCGGGGAGCTGTTTTTT	CASREREIGELFF
many	-	TRBV28	TRBJ2-3	TGTGCCAGCAGTTCCCAGGGTTTCGGCACGCAGTATTTT	CASSSQGFGTQYF
-	-	TRBV18	TRBJ2-1	TGTGCCAGCTCACCTGTCTTTGGGGAGGAGCAGTTCTTC	CASSPVFGEEQFF
many	TRBD1	TRBV28	TRBJ2-2	TGTGCCAGCAGTGACCGAGCCCGGACAGGGCGGAGCGGGGAGCTGTTTTTT	CASSDRARTGRSGELFF
-	TRBD2	TRBV7-3	TRBJ2-5	TGTGCCAGCAGCCCCAGCGGGAGTAAAGAGACCCAGTACTTC	CASSPSGSKETQYF
many	-	TRBV5-1	TRBJ1-1	TGCGCCAGCAGCTTGACCGGTGAAGCTTTCTTT	CASSLTGEAFF
-	TRBD2	TRBV18	TRBJ2-2	TGTGCCAGCTCGACGATAGCGGGAGCCAACACCGGGGAGCTGTTTTTT	CASSTIAGANTGELFF
-	-	TRBV18	TRBJ1-5	TGTGCCAGCTCACCAACAAGGGGAGGAAATCAGCCCCAGCATTTT	CASSPTRGGNQPQHF
many	TRBD2	TRBV7-2	TRBJ2-2	TGTGCCAGCAGCACGGCTAGCGGCACCGGGGAGCTGTTTTTT	CASSTASGTGELFF
many	-	TRBV5-1	TRBJ1-3	TGCGCCACCACCACAGGCCCTGGAAACACCATATATTTT	CATTTGPGNTIYF
-	-	TRBV7-3	TRBJ2-3	TGTGCCAGCAGCGTTAACAGGGAAGATACGCAGTATTTT	CASSVNREDTQYF
many	-	TRBV28	TRBJ2-5	TGTGCCAGCAGTTTGCGACAGAGACCCCGGGAGACCCAGTACTTC	CASSLRQRPRETQYF
many	-	TRBV6-5	TRBJ2-7	TGTGCCAGCAAGGCGGGAATGTACGAGCAGTACTTC	CASKAGMYEQYF
many	-	TRBV5-6	TRBJ2-3	TGTGCCAGCAGCTCTTCCCCCCGTGGGATTCGAGATACGCAGTATTTT	CASSSSPRGIRDTQYF
many	-	TRBV20-1	TRBJ1-1	TGCAGTGCTAGTAGGGGGGATAACACTGAAGCTTTCTTT	CSASRGDNTEAFF
many	-	TRBV7-2	TRBJ2-7	TGTGCCAGCAGCGCTGGGGCTCACGAGCAGTACTTC	CASSAGAHEQYF
few	-	TRBV29-1	TRBJ1-4	TGCAGCGCCACACCGGGGCGAAGCAGTGAAAAACTGTTTTTT	CSATPGRSSEKLFF
few	TRBD2	TRBV12-3/TRBV12-4	TRBJ2-3	TGTGCCAGCAGAAGGACTAGCGGGAGTGTCGATACGCAGTATTTT	CASRRTSGSVDTQYF
many	TRBD2	TRBV24-1	TRBJ2-2	TGTGCCACCAGTGATTCGGGGACTAGCGGGTACAACCTAAACACCGGGGAGCTGTTTTTT	CATSDSGTSGYNLNTGELFF
many	TRBD1	TRBV10-3	TRBJ1-5	TGTGCCATCAGCAGGGGGGAAGGCAATCAGCCCCAGCATTTT	CAISRGEGNQPQHF
many	TRBD1	TRBV28	TRBJ2-3	TGTGCCAGCAGTGGCCAGGGGGCGTTCTCAGATACGCAGTATTTT	CASSGQGAFSDTQYF
many	-	TRBV3-1	TRBJ1-1	TGTGCCAGCAGCCAAGTTCGAGGGGGCACTGAAGCTTTCTTT	CASSQVRGGTEAFF
few	-	TRBV2	TRBJ2-4	TGTGCCAGCAGTGAAGACGGTATAGGGTGGAACATTCAGTACTTC	CASSEDGIGWNIQYF
many	TRBD1	TRBV18	TRBJ2-2	TGTGCCAGCTCGCTGAGTCGACAGGGCGGGCCCGGGGAGCTGTTTTTT	CASSLSRQGGPGELFF
many	-	TRBV5-1	TRBJ1-2	TGCGCCAGCAGCTTGGGACCGACGGGAGTCTATGGCTACACCTTC	CASSLGPTGVYGYTF
-	-	TRBV7-6	TRBJ1-4	TGTGCCAGCAACCCGGAGGAGGGCCTCCGAGGGAATGAAAAACTGTTTTTT	CASNPEEGLRGNEKLFF
-	-	TRBV19	TRBJ1-4	TGTGCCAGTAGTGGGCAGACTAATGAAAAACTGTTTTTT	CASSGQTNEKLFF
many	-	TRBV29-1	TRBJ2-1	TGCAGCGTCGAACGTAGCGCCCATGAGCAGTTCTTC	CSVERSAHEQFF
many	TRBD1	TRBV6-1	TRBJ1-5	TGTGCCAGCAGGGGACAGCCGGCCGAGCCCCAGCATTTT	CASRGQPAEPQHF
many	-	TRBV6-5	TRBJ1-1	TGTGCCAGCAGTTGGAACACTGAAGCTTTCTTT	CASSWNTEAFF
few	-	TRBV30	TRBJ1-2	TGTGCCTGGAGCCCTGGGGGAGGGGGAATATATGGCTACACCTTC	CAWSPGGGGIYGYTF
many	-	TRBV12-3/TRBV12-4	TRBJ2-1	TGTGCCAGCAGTTTAACCGGGACCCCGGGGGATGAGCAGTTCTTC	CASSLTGTPGDEQFF
many	TRBD1	TRBV20-1	TRBJ1-5	TGCAGTGCTAGAGGGGACAGGGAAAGTAGCAATCAGCCCCAGCATTTT	CSARGDRESSNQPQHF
many	TRBD2	TRBV12-3/TRBV12-4	TRBJ2-3	TGTGCCAGCAGGGAAGCGGGGTACACAGATACGCAGTATTTT	CASREAGYTDTQYF
many	TRBD1	TRBV29-1	TRBJ2-5	TGCAGCGTTGCTGGACAGGCACAAGAGACCCAGTACTTC	CSVAGQAQETQYF